This TCR beta chain was sequenced during a study of immune heterogeneity within non-small cell lung tumors. Across the whole study: In total, the tumors were 4 squamous cell carcinomas, around 10 non-squamous carcinomas and 1 not otherwise specified. Study outcomes and limitations: Individual patients showed largely nonoverlapping sets of high-frequency T-cell receptor beta clonotypes. A significant, moderate positive correlation (R about 0.34) linked local T-cell clonality and tumor mutational burden. While identical dominant CDR3 beta clonotypes recurred across tumor sites within a patient, high-frequency clones unique to individual sites also appeared.

Using 32 V and 13 J primers, multiplex PCR amplified TCR beta CDR3. MiXCR, run by TCRdb on the multiplex PCR reads, gives a single entry per CDR3 protein. The sample includes some 31,000 distinct CDR3 sequences, more than 25% of them seen just once. This clonotype was seen ten or more times. Its antigen is still unknown. CDR3 length equals 14 residues. Trimming left V 5 bases short and J 2 bases short, with 9 bases between. CDR1 and CDR2 (germline): SGHNT, YENEEA. With around 0.6 ug used per sample, the template was genomic DNA from bulk tumor. Several biopsies were spaced far apart within each primary tumor and obtained as surgery took place. It was patients with untreated, newly diagnosed non-small cell lung cancer who underwent curative surgery.

The TCR sequence derives from a man in his forties with non-small cell lung cancer. The V call is TRBV11-3, the J call TRBJ1-4; D gene ambiguous. Sequenced: lung tumor tissue. The DNA for the CDR3 is TGTGCCAGCAGCCCCCCGGGCACTAATGAAAAACTGTTTTTT. Its protein product is CASSPPGTNEKLFF.